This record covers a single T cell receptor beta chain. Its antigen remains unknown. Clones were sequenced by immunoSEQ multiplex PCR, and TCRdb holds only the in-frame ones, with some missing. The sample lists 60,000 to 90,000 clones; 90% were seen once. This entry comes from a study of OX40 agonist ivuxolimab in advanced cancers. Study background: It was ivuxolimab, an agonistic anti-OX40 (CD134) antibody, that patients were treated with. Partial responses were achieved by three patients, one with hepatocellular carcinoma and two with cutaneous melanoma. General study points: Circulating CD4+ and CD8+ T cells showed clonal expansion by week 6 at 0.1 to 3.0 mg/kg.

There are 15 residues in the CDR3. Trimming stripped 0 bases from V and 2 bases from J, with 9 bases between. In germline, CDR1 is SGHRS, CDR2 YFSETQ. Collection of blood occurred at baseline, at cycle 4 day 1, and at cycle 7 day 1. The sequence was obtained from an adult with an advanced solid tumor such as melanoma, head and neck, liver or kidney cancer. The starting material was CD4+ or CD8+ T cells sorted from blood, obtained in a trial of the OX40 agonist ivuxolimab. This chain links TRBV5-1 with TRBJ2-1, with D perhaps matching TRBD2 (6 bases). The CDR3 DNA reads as TGCGCCAGCAGCTTGGCCGGGGGAACCTACAATGAGCAGTTCTTC. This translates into CASSLAGGTYNEQFF. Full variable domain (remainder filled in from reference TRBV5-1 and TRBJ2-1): KAGVTQTPRYLIKTRGQQVTLSCSPISGHRSVSWYQQTPGQGLQFLFEYFSETQRNKGNFPGRFSGRQFSNSRSEMNVSTLELGDSALYLCASSLAGGTYNEQFFGPGTRLTVL.